This note documents a single T cell receptor (beta chain) sequence. What it binds is not known. The data are from a study of shared clonotypes between healthy human individuals. Whole-study findings and limits: Richness estimates generally favored naive over memory subsets.

Naivety among CD8 cells was defined by CD45RO negativity and positive CCR7 selection, thereby excluding terminally differentiated effector memory CD45RA+ cells. Sequencing was performed with immunoSEQ multiplex PCR; in TCRdb, only in-frame clones are kept and a portion is missing. The sample consists of approximately 2,000,000 clones, roughly 93% of them appearing once. The sequence came from a man aged 18-30 years in good health. Some clones in this sample may be carry-over from other donors' samples. Sequenced input: naive CD8+ T cells from PBMCs.

CDR3 loop: CASSTRTSGDGTQYF. The CDR3 coding sequence is TGTGCCAGCAGTACACGGACTAGCGGGGATGGTACGCAGTATTTT. V gene TRBV14 combines with J gene TRBJ2-3, with 12 positions matching TRBD2. This CDR3 contains 15 residues. Germline values: CDR1 SGHDN, CDR2 FVKESK. Trimming removed 6 bases from V and 8 bases from J; junction bases left unmatched: 9.